Listed here are 2 T cell receptor beta chains from one sample, sequenced in a study of blood T cell repertoires in COVID-19. The assay was immunoSEQ multiplex PCR, and TCRdb's table has in-frame clones only and misses some. The sample carries 95,000 to 100,000 clones, less than 85% recorded once. The source material was peripheral blood. These receptors were obtained from a woman aged 60-70 years with acute or convalescent COVID-19.

The chain is built from TRBV19 and TRBJ1-2; TRBD1 aligns across 10 bases. The V segment lost 7 bases and the J segment 12 bases; nucleotides outside the gene matches: 11. Germline V CDR1 and CDR2: LNHDA, SQIVND (reference sequence). This CDR3 is built from 13 residues. This CDR3 is CASTSSGTGEHTF. CDR3 in DNA: TGTGCCAGTACCTCATCCGGGACAGGGGAACACACCTTC.

CDR3 in amino acids: CASSAPGGLAGEQFF. For the CDR3, the DNA is TGTGCCAGCAGCGCCCCGGGGGGACTAGCCGGTGAGCAGTTCTTC. The rearrangement joins TRBV9 to TRBJ2-1; 9 bases line up with TRBD2. The length of the CDR3 is 15 residues. Germline loops: CDR1 SGDLS, CDR2 YYNGEE. V lost 3 bases and J lost 9; bases outside the gene matches: 10.